The clone carrying this T cell receptor (beta chain) showed up just a few times. No antigen is known for it. The data belong to a study of beta chain features in type 1 diabetes. Findings and limits, study-wide: Patients' naive, central memory and regulatory TCRB repertoires appeared more alike than those of healthy donors. A potential influence of HLA type upon TCRB rearrangement remained unresolved herein. The study found moderately but significantly shorter TCRB CDR3s in all four CD4+ subsets of Type 1 diabetes patients.

Investigators reverse transcribed all isolated RNA, so they sequenced expressed TCRB transcripts. TCRdb's copy holds only in-frame clones and misses some; the assay was immunoSEQ multiplex PCR. This sample carries under 200,000 clones, approximately 9% of them seen once, and the ten largest clones take over 0.5%. Donors underwent one heparinised blood draw, 90 to 150 mL on average. Via the markers CD45RO/CCR7/CD25/CD127/CD95/CD27, stem cell-like memory, regulatory, central memory and naive CD4+ cells were sorted. V shed 6 bases and J 4 bases; nucleotides not matched to a gene: 11. Germline V CDR1 and CDR2: LNHDA, SQIVND (reference sequence). The CDR3 is 15 residues long.

The chain is built from TRBV19 and TRBJ2-5; 7 bases are shared with TRBD1. The sequenced material came from central memory CD4+ T cells from blood. This receptor was taken from a woman between 18 and 29 years old with type 1 diabetes. The CDR3 loop reads CASRPDRDLGETQYF. CDR3 nucleotides: TGTGCCAGTAGGCCCGACAGGGATCTCGGAGAGACCCAGTACTTC.